This TCR beta chain is drawn from a study of T cell responses to AZD1222 COVID-19 vaccine. Findings and caveats of the study: Donors in the cohort were predominantly white British and more often female, and clonal diversity was possibly underestimated. Baseline serology detected seropositivity in only a handful of AZD1222 recipients.

With regard to this clone: The antigen is unknown.

The V gene lost 4 bases and the J gene lost 0 bases, with 12 bases spanning the gap. The V gene's germline CDR1 is MNHNS and CDR2 SASEGT. The CDR3 spans 16 residues. Produced via immunoSEQ multiplex PCR; TCRdb's table is partial and in-frame only. In total, the table holds under 150,000 clones. The source is an adult in good health. This sequence joins TRBV6-1 and TRBJ2-2; D is perhaps TRBD1 (5 bases). Sequences were obtained from peripheral blood. The CDR3 region has the DNA TGTGCCAGCAGTGGCGCGCAGGGCGCGAACACCGGGGAGCTGTTTTTT. It yields the protein CASSGAQGANTGELFF.